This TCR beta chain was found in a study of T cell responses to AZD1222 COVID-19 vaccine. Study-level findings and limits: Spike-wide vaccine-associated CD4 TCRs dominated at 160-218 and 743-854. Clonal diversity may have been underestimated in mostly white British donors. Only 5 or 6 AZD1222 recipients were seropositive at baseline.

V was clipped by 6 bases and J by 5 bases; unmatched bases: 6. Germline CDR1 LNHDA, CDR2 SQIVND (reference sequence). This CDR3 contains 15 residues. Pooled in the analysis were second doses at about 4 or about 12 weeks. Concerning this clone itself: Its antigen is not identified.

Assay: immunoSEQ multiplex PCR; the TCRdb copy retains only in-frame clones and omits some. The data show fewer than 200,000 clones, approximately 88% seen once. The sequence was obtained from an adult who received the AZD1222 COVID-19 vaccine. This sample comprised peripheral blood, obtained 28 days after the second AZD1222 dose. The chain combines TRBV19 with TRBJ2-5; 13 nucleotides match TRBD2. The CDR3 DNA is TGTGCCAGTAGCTCGAGACTAGCGGGGGGCGAGACCCAGTACTTC. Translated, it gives CASSSRLAGGETQYF.